Below, one TCR beta chain is given with its context. The method was immunoSEQ multiplex PCR; TCRdb's version includes in-frame clones alone and lacks a portion of them. The table lists about 250,000 clones, roughly 88% of them singletons, with roughly 6% in the top ten. After removal of 1 base from V and 4 bases from J, the junction contained 5 bases not matched to a gene. This CDR3 has 16 amino acids. CDR1 MNHEY and CDR2 SVGAGI come from the germline V gene. The data are from a study of blood T cell repertoires in COVID-19. This receptor was identified in a woman aged 25-40 years with COVID-19, enrolled during active disease. The specimen sequenced was peripheral blood. V and J are TRBV6-5 and TRBJ2-1; 9 bases are a match to TRBD1. CDR3 loop: CASSYYPGTGYNEQFF. The CDR3 DNA is TGTGCCAGCAGTTACTATCCCGGGACAGGGTACAATGAGCAGTTCTTC.